Listed below are T cell receptor beta chains from one sample, sequenced in a study of blood T cell repertoires in COVID-19. Some clones are missing from TCRdb's copy, which holds only in-frame ones; the method was immunoSEQ multiplex PCR. The repertoire consists of approximately 260,000 clones, with approximately 87% occurring once and the leading ten covering about 4.5%. The specimen was peripheral blood. The receptors come from a man between 60 and 75 years old who had recovered from COVID-19. CDR3s include the opening cysteine and the closing phenylalanine or tryptophan. A D gene is named only where the DNA matches it firmly. A clone size is listed for some rows: how often the clone was seen (once, few, many), or a class if it is expanded.

d_call | j_call | v_call | clone_size | cdr3_nt | cdr3_aa
- | TRBJ2-2 | TRBV27 | few | TGTGCCAGCAGTCTGAGGCAGGGCGCCGGGGAGCTGTTTTTT | CASSLRQGAGELFF
TRBD1 | TRBJ2-5 | TRBV7-2 | - | TGTGCCAGCAGCTTAAGGGACAGTTACCAAGAGACCCAGTACTTC | CASSLRDSYQETQYF
TRBD1 | TRBJ2-2 | TRBV7-2 | once | TGTGCCAGCAGCTTAGGACCGGGACAGCCGAACACCGGGGAGCTGTTTTTT | CASSLGPGQPNTGELFF
TRBD1 | TRBJ2-3 | TRBV5-1 | - | TGCGCCAGCAGCCTTCAGGGGGCTGCCACAGATACGCAGTATTTT | CASSLQGAATDTQYF
- | TRBJ2-2 | TRBV24-1 | - | TGTGCCACCAGTGACCACAGGGCGGGTATCACCGGGGAGCTGTTTTTT | CATSDHRAGITGELFF
TRBD2 | TRBJ2-7 | TRBV20-1 | - | TGCAGTGCTAGTCGGGACTACCGCATCGAGCAGTACTTC | CSASRDYRIEQYF
TRBD2 | TRBJ2-5 | TRBV2 | - | TGTGCCATGAGAACGGTCCTAGCGGTCCAAGAGACCCAGTACTTC | CAMRTVLAVQETQYF
- | TRBJ2-1 | TRBV7-2 | - | TGTGCCAGCTCTTACAATGAGCAGTTCTTC | CASSYNEQFF
- | TRBJ1-2 | TRBV3-1/TRBV3-2 | - | TGTGCCAGCAGCCCGGGTGGGTTCAGTGGCTACACCTTC | CASSPGGFSGYTF
- | TRBJ1-3 | TRBV2 | - | TGTGCCAGCAGTGACAGGCAGGGCTCTGGAAACACCATATATTTT | CASSDRQGSGNTIYF
TRBD2 | TRBJ2-1 | TRBV2 | - | TGTGCCAGCAGAAGACTAGCGGGAGGGAATAATGAGCAGTTCTTC | CASRRLAGGNNEQFF
TRBD1 | TRBJ1-2 | TRBV3-1/TRBV3-2 | - | TGTGCCAGCAGCCAACCCCGGACAGGGAGCTATGGCTACACCTTC | CASSQPRTGSYGYTF
- | TRBJ1-2 | TRBV5-4 | - | TGTGCCAGCAGCGGCGGACTGAGCAACTATGGCTACACCTTC | CASSGGLSNYGYTF
- | TRBJ2-7 | TRBV6-5 | - | TGTGCCAGCAGTTCAGTCGGAGGGGAGCAGTACTTC | CASSSVGGEQYF
- | TRBJ1-5 | TRBV6-1 | - | TGTGCCAGCAGTGAAGTTTACGGGGGTCGGCCCCAGCATTTT | CASSEVYGGRPQHF
TRBD2 | TRBJ2-3 | TRBV19 | - | TGTGCCACGAACCCAGCGGGGGGCCTACGGAGCACAGATACGCAGTATTTT | CATNPAGGLRSTDTQYF
- | TRBJ2-1 | TRBV5-1 | - | TGCGCCAGCAGCAGAGCAGGGGTTTCCTACAATGAGCAGTTCTTC | CASSRAGVSYNEQFF
TRBD1 | TRBJ1-2 | TRBV28 | - | TGTGCCAGCAGCCAAGGGACAGGGGGCCCCCACGTTGGCTATGGCTACACCTTC | CASSQGTGGPHVGYGYTF
TRBD1 | TRBJ2-2 | TRBV5-1 | few | TGCGCCAGCAGCTACTCCGGGACAGAGGCCGGGGAGCTGTTTTTT | CASSYSGTEAGELFF
- | TRBJ1-2 | TRBV7-9 | - | TGTGCCAGCAGCTTTCAGGCTAACTATGGCTACACCTTC | CASSFQANYGYTF
TRBD2 | TRBJ2-1 | TRBV7-9 | - | TGTGCCAGCAGCCCCAGCGGGAGGTCGTCGAATGAGCAGTTCTTC | CASSPSGRSSNEQFF
- | TRBJ1-3 | TRBV11-2 | - | TGTGCCAGCAGCTCAGGGGTTGGGATAACTGGAAACACCATATATTTT | CASSSGVGITGNTIYF
TRBD2 | TRBJ2-1 | TRBV20-1 | once | TGCAGTGCTAGTCTAGCGGGAGGGCCGATTGAGCAGTTCTTC | CSASLAGGPIEQFF
- | TRBJ2-3 | TRBV7-8 | - | TGTGCCAGCAGCTCTAATCCCCCAGATACGCAGTATTTT | CASSSNPPDTQYF
TRBD1 | TRBJ1-5 | TRBV5-8 | - | TGTGCCAGCAGCTCGGGACAGCATAGCAATCAGCCCCAGCATTTT | CASSSGQHSNQPQHF